Below, 10 T cell receptor beta chains from the same sample are listed, as sequenced in a study of CXCR3-negative and CXCR3-positive naive CD8 T cells. Study observations and caveats: CXCR3-positive naive cells had TRB CDR3s that were more hydrophobic than CXCR3-negative naive cells had.

5' RACE that incorporated UMI labels was used to prepare the TRB cDNA libraries. TCRdb re-analyzed the 5' RACE reads; it lists each CDR3 protein once, without DNA. This table lists about 98,000 distinct CDR3 sequences. No antigen has been identified for these receptors. The specimen was naive CXCR3+ CD8+ T cells from blood. The subset denotes: CD45RO-CCR7+CD27+CD95- naive CD8+ T cells expressing CXCR3 (TNR3+). The receptors originated from a human donor in good health. Some clones in this sample may be carry-over from other donors' samples.

This chain connects TRBV11-2 to TRBJ2-6; TCRdb's D call of TRBD2 is untestable without DNA. Germline CDR1 reads SGHAT; CDR2 reads FQNNGV. The CDR3 contains 16 residues. The CDR3 is CASRPSGGSGANVLTF.

The rearrangement joins TRBV4-1 to TRBJ2-2; TCRdb designates TRBD1, a call that cannot be tested without DNA. The CDR3 length is 17 residues. Germline values: CDR1 MGHRA, CDR2 YSYEKL. CDR3 sequence reads: CASSQETEGRNTGELFF.

V is TRBV5-1 and J is TRBJ2-7. CDR3 length: 15 amino acids. The germline gives CDR1 SGHRS, CDR2 YFSETQ. The chain's CDR3 is CASSLNPGPTYEQYF.

V is TRBV12-3 or TRBV12-4 and J is TRBJ2-1; TCRdb reports TRBD1, a call that lacks DNA to check it against. This CDR3 comprises 15 residues. CDR3 residues: CASSLPGRIYNEQFF.

The chain is built from TRBV9 and TRBJ2-7; TCRdb picks TRBD1, but there is no DNA to check that call. The CDR3 runs 12 residues. The germline gives CDR1 SGDLS, CDR2 YYNGEE. CDR3 in amino acids: CASSPTGDRQYF.

The chain couples TRBV6-4 to TRBJ2-7; the TCRdb call, TRBD1, lacks DNA for checking. The CDR3 loop spans 15 amino acids. Germline lookup yields CDR1 MRHNA and CDR2 SNTAGT. CDR3 in amino acids: CASSDGTGGFREQYF.

This chain joins TRBV27 and TRBJ1-2. Germline V CDR1 and CDR2: MNHEY, SMNVEV (reference sequence). The CDR3 runs to 15 residues. CDR3 protein: CASTKLLLGNYGYTF.

The V gene is TRBV6-2 or TRBV6-3, the J gene TRBJ1-2; TCRdb gives TRBD1 as the D gene, but with no DNA this cannot be confirmed. Germline V CDR1 and CDR2: MNHEY, SVGEGT. The CDR3 extends over 14 amino acids. CDR3 amino acids: CASRTEGAYYGYTF.

V gene TRBV20-1 combines with J gene TRBJ2-3; the D call of TRBD2 rests on TCRdb alone, since no DNA is present to check it. CDR3 length: 16 amino acids. Per the germline V gene, CDR1 is DFQATT and CDR2 is SNEGSKA (reference sequence). This CDR3 reads CSAGTSGSVGTDTQYF.

The chain couples TRBV6-4 to TRBJ2-2; the TRBD2 assignment by TCRdb is unverifiable without DNA. CDR3 size: 18 residues. Germline loops: CDR1 MRHNA, CDR2 SNTAGT. CDR3 in amino acids: CASSGQQLAGIPLGELFF.